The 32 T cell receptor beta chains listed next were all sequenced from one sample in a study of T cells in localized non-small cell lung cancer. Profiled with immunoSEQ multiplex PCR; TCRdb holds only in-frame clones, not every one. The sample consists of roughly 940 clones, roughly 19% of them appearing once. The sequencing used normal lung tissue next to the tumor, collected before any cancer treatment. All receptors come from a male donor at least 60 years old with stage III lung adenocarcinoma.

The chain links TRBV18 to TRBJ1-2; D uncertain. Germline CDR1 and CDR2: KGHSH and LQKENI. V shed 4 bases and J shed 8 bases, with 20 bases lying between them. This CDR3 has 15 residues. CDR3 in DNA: TGTGCCAGCTCACTGGTCCGAGACGGAGACTCCGGCTACACCTTC. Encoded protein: CASSLVRDGDSGYTF.

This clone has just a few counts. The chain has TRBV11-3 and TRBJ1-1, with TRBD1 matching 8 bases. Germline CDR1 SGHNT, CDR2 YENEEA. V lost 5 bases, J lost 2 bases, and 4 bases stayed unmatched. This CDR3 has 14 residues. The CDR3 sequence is CASSTDRGNTEAFF. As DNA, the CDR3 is TGTGCCAGCAGCACAGACAGGGGTAACACTGAAGCTTTCTTT.

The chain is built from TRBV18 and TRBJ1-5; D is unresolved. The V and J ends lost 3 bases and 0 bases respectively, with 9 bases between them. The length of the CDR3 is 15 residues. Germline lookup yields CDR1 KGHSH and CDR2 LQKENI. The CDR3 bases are TGTGCCAGCTCACCCCCAGAGAGTAGCAATCAGCCCCAGCATTTT. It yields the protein CASSPPESSNQPQHF.

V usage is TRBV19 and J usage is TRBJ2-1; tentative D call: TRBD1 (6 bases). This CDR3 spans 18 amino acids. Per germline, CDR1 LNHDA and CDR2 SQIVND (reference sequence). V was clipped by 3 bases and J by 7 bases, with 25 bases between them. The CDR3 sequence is CASSIGVETGSSLNEQFF. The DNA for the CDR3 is TGTGCCAGTAGTATCGGAGTTGAGACAGGTTCGTCTTTAAATGAGCAGTTCTTC.

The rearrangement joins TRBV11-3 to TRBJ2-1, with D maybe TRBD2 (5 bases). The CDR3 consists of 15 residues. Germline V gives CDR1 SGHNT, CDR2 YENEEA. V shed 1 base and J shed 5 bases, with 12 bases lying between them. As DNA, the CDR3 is TGTGCCAGCAGCTTAGGGGATGGACTTAACAATGAGCAGTTCTTC. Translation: CASSLGDGLNNEQFF. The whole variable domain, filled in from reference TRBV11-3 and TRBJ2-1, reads EAGVVQSPRYKIIEKKQPVAFWCNPISGHNTLYWYLQNLGQGPELLIRYENEEAVDDSQLPKDRFSAERLKGVDSTLKIQPAELGDSAVYLCASSLGDGLNNEQFFGPGTRLTVL.

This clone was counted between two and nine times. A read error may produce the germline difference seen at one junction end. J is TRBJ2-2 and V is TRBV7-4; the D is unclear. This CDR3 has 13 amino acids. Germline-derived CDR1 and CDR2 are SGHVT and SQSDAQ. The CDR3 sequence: CASSPSVYGQLFF. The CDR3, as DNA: TGTGCCAGCAGCCCCAGTGTTTACGGGCAGCTGTTTTTT.

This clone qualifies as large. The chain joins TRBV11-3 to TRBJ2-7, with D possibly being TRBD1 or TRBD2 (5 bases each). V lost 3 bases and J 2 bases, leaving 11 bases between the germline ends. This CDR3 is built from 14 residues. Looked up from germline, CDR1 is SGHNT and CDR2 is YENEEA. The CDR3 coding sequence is TGTGCCAGCAGCTTGGGGGTTGGGGCCTACGAGCAGTACTTC. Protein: CASSLGVGAYEQYF.

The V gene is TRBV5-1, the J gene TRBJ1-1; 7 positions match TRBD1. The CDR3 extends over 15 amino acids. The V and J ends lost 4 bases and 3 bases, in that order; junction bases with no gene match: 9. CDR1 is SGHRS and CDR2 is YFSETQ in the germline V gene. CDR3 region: CASSPTRGLYTEAFF. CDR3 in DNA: TGCGCCAGCAGCCCGACCAGGGGGTTGTACACTGAAGCTTTCTTT.

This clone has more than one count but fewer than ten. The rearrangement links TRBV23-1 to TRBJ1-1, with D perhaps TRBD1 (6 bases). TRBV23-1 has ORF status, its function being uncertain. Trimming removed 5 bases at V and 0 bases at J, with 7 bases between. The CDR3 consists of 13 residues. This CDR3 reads CASSNRVNTEAFF. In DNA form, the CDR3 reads TGCGCCAGCAGTAACAGGGTGAACACTGAAGCTTTCTTT.

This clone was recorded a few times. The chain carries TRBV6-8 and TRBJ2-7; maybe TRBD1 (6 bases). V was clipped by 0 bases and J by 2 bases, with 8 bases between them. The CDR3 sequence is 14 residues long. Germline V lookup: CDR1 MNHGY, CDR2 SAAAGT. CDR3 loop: CASSYSWTAYEQYF. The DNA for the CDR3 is TGTGCCAGCAGTTACTCGTGGACAGCCTACGAGCAGTACTTC.

CDR3 DNA sequence: TGCGCCAGCAGCTTTGGGGGGCAATCCTACAATGAGCAGTTCTTC. Amino acids: CASSFGGQSYNEQFF. J is TRBJ2-1 and V is TRBV5-1; D possibly matches TRBD1 or TRBD2 (6 bases each). Germline V CDR1 and CDR2: SGHRS, YFSETQ. The length of the CDR3 is 15 residues. V lost 2 bases and J lost 1, with 10 bases in between.

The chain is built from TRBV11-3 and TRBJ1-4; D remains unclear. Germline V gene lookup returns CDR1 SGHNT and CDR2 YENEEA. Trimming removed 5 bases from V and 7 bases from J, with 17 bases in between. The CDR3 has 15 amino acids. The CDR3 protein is CASSRNTGNVEKLFF. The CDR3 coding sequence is TGTGCCAGCAGCCGGAACACGGGCAATGTTGAAAAACTGTTTTTT.

CDR3 residues: CASSVTTRELFF. The CDR3 nucleotides are TGTGCCAGCAGCGTAACAACGAGGGAGCTGTTTTTT. This chain connects TRBV9 to TRBJ2-2; D remains ambiguous. CDR3 length equals 12 residues. Trimming stripped 1 base from V and 9 bases from J, with 7 bases between. The germline gives CDR1 SGDLS, CDR2 YYNGEE.

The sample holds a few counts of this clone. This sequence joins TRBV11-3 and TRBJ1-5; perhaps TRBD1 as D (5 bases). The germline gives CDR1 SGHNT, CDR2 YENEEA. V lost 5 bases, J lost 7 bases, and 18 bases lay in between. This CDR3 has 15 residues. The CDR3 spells CASSRDVRGGQPQHF. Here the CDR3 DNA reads TGTGCCAGCAGCCGGGACGTAAGGGGAGGACAGCCCCAGCATTTT.

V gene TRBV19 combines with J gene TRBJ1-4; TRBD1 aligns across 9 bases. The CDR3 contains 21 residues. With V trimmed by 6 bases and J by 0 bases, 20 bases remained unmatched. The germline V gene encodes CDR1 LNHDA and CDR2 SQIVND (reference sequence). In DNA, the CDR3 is TGTGCCAGTAGGGGACAGGGCCAAGGACAAAAGGGTCCCTCAACTAATGAAAAACTGTTTTTT. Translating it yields CASRGQGQGQKGPSTNEKLFF.

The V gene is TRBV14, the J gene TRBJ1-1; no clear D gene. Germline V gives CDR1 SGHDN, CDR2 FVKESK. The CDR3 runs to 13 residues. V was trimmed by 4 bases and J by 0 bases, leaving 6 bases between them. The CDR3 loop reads CASSPFMNTEAFF. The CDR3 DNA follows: TGTGCCAGCAGCCCTTTCATGAACACTGAAGCTTTCTTT.

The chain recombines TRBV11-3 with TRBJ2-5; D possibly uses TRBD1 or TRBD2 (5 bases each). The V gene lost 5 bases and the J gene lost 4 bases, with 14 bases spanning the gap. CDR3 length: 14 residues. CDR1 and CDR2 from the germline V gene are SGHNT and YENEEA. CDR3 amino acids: CASSPPAGRETQYF. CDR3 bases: TGTGCCAGCAGCCCTCCGGCAGGGAGAGAGACCCAGTACTTC.

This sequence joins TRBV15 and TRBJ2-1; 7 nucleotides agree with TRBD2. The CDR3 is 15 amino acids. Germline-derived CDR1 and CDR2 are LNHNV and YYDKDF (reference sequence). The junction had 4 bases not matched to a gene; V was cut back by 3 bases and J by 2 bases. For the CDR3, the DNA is TGTGCCACCAGCAGGGAGCGGGAACCCTACAATGAGCAGTTCTTC. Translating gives CATSREREPYNEQFF.

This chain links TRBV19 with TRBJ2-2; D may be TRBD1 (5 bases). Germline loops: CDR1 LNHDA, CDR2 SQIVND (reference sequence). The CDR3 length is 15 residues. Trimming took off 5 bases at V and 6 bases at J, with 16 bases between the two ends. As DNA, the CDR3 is TGTGCCAGTAGTGCACTTCGGCAGGGTGCCGGGGAGCTGTTTTTT. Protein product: CASSALRQGAGELFF.

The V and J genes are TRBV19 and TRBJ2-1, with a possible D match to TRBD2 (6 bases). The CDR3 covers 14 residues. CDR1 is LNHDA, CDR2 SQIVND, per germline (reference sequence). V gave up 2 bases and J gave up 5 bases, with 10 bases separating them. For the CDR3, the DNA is TGTGCCAGTAGTATAATAGGAGGGGACAATGAGCAGTTCTTC. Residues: CASSIIGGDNEQFF.

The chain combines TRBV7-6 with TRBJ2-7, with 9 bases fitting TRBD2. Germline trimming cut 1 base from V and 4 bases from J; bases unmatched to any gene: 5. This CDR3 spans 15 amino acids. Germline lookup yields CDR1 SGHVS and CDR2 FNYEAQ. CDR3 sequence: CASSLGMTSGYEQYF. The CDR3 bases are TGTGCCAGCAGCTTAGGGATGACTAGCGGTTACGAGCAGTACTTC.

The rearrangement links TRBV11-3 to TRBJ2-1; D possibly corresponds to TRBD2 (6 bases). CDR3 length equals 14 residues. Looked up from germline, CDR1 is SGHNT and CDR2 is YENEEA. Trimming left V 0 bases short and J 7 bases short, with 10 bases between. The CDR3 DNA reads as TGTGCCAGCAGCTTAGAAGTTCGGGGGAATGAGCAGTTCTTC. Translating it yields CASSLEVRGNEQFF.

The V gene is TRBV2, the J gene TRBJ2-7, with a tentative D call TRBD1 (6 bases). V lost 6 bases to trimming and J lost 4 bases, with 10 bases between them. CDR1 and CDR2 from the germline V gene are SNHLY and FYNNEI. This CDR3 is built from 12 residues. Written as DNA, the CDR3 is TGTGCCAGCAGCTCGACAGGTTACGAGCAGTACTTC. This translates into CASSSTGYEQYF.

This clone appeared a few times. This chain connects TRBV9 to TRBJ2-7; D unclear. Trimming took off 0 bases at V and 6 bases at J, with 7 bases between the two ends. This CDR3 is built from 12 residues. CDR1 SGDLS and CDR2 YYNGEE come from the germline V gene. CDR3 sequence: CASSVDVGEQYF. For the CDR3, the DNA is TGTGCCAGCAGCGTAGACGTGGGCGAGCAGTACTTC.

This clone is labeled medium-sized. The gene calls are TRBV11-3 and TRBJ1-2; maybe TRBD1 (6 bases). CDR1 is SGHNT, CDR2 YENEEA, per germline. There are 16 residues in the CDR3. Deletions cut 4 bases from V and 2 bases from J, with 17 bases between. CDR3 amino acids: CASSSRNQDSNYGYTF. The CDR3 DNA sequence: TGTGCCAGCAGCTCGCGGAATCAGGACAGCAACTATGGCTACACCTTC.

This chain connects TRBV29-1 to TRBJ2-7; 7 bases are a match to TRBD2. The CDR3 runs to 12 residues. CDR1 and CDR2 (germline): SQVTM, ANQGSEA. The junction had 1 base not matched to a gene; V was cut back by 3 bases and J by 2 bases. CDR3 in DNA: TGCAGCGTTGACGGGGGGACCTACGAGCAGTACTTC. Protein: CSVDGGTYEQYF.

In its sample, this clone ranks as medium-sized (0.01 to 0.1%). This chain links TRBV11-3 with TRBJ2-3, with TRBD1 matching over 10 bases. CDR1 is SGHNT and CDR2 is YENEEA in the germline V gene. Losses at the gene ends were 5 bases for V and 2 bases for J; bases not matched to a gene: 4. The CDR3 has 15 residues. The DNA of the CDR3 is TGTGCCAGCAGCCCCCGACAGGGGGCCACAGATACGCAGTATTTT. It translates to CASSPRQGATDTQYF.

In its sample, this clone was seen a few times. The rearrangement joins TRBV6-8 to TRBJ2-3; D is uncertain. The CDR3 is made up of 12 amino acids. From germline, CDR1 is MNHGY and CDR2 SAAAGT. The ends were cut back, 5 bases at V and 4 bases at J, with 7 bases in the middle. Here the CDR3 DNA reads TGTGCCAGCAGTGCCTCAGCAGATACGCAGTATTTT. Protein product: CASSASADTQYF.

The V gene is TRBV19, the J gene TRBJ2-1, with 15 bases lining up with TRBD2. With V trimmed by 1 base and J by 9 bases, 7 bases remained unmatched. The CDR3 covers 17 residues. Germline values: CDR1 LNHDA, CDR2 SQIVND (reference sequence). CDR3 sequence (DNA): TGTGCCAGTAGTATAGGGACTAGCGGGAGGGCATTAGGTGAGCAGTTCTTC. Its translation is CASSIGTSGRALGEQFF.

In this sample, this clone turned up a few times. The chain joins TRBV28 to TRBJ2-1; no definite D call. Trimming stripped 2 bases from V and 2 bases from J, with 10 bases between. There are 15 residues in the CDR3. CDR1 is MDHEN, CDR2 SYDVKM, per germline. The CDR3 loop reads CASSLGIGAYNEQFF. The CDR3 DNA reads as TGTGCCAGCAGTTTAGGTATTGGGGCCTACAATGAGCAGTTCTTC.

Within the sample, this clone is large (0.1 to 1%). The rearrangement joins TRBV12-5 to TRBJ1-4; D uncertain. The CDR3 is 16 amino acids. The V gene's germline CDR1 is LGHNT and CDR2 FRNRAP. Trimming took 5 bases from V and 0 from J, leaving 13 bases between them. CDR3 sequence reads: CASGPPGGSTNEKLFF. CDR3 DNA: TGTGCTAGTGGTCCTCCCGGCGGATCAACTAATGAAAAACTGTTTTTT.

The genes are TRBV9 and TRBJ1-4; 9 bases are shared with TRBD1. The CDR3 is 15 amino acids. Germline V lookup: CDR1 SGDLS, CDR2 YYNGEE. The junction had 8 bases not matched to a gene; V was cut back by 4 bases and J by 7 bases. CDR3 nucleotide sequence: TGTGCCAGCAGCACCACAGGACAGGGGAGTGAAAAACTGTTTTTT. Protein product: CASSTTGQGSEKLFF. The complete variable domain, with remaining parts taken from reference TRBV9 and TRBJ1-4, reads DSGVTQTPKHLITATGQRVTLRCSPRSGDLSVYWYQQSLDQGLQFLIQYYNGEERAKGNILERFSAQQFPDLHSELNLSSLELGDSALYFCASSTTGQGSEKLFFGSGTQLSVL.